This passage covers 14 T cell receptor beta chains from one sample sequenced in a study of PD-L1 blockade in urothelial cancer. TCRdb's table, derived via immunoSEQ multiplex PCR, lists solely in-frame clones and lacks some. The sample holds about 38,000 clones, 82% seen once. The material sequenced was PBMCs, taken around atezolizumab (anti-PD-L1) treatment. These receptors originate from a man between 60 and 70 years old with urothelial cancer.

The V and J genes are TRBV16 and TRBJ1-1; TRBD1 might be the D (6 bases). V was shortened by 0 bases and J by 0 bases, with 8 bases between the two germline ends. The CDR3 sequence is 15 residues long. The germline V gene encodes CDR1 KGHSY and CDR2 FQNENV. The CDR3 coding sequence is TGTGCCAGCAGCCAATCGCCAGGGGTGAACACTGAAGCTTTCTTT. Translated: CASSQSPGVNTEAFF.

The chain combines TRBV2 with TRBJ1-4, with TRBD1 matching 7 bases. The CDR3 has 14 amino acids. The trim removed 5 bases at V and 5 bases at J, leaving 5 bases unmatched. The germline gives CDR1 SNHLY, CDR2 FYNNEI. CDR3 sequence: CASSQTGRNEKLFF. CDR3 DNA: TGTGCCAGCAGTCAGACAGGGAGGAATGAAAAACTGTTTTTT.

The chain employs TRBV5-8 and TRBJ1-2, with 9 positions matching TRBD1. The germline CDR1 and CDR2 sequences are SGHTS and YDEGEE. There are 18 residues in the CDR3. The junction had 15 bases not matched to a gene; V was cut back by 4 bases and J by 2 bases. CDR3 bases: TGTGCCAGCAGCCTCCTTGGGGACAGGGACTACCGGAACTATGGCTACACCTTC. The encoded protein is CASSLLGDRDYRNYGYTF. The whole variable domain, remainder taken from reference TRBV5-8 and TRBJ1-2, is EAGVTQSPTHLIKTRGQQATLRCSPISGHTSVYWYQQALGLGLQFLLWYDEGEERNRGNFPPRFSGRQFPNYSSELNVNALELEDSALYLCASSLLGDRDYRNYGYTFGSGTRLTVV.

This clone appeared a single time. The CDR3 region is CASSAWGVETQYF. DNA for the CDR3: TGTGCCAGCAGCGCCTGGGGGGTAGAGACCCAGTACTTC. The chain carries TRBV13 and TRBJ2-5; tentative D call: TRBD2 (6 bases). CDR3 length: 13 amino acids. Trimming pared 5 bases from V and 4 bases from J, leaving 11 bases between. CDR1 is PRHDT and CDR2 is FYEKMQ in the germline V gene (reference sequence).

The chain has TRBV11-3 and TRBJ2-2; D is undetermined. Germline CDR1 and CDR2: SGHNT and YENEEA. The CDR3 length is 12 residues. The V and J ends lost 5 bases and 6 bases respectively, with 7 bases between them. The CDR3 DNA reads as TGTGCCAGCAGCCGAACGGCCGGGGAGCTGTTTTTT. As protein: CASSRTAGELFF.

The chain joins TRBV5-1 to TRBJ2-3; no clear D gene. CDR1 and CDR2 from the germline V gene are SGHRS and YFSETQ. V lost 2 bases to trimming and J lost 2 bases, with 12 bases between them. This CDR3 contains 15 residues. CDR3 sequence (DNA): TGCGCCAGCAGCTTTCAACAGATAACCACAGATACGCAGTATTTT. Residues: CASSFQQITTDTQYF. Together with reference TRBV5-1 and TRBJ2-3, the CDR3 gives the full variable domain: KAGVTQTPRYLIKTRGQQVTLSCSPISGHRSVSWYQQTPGQGLQFLFEYFSETQRNKGNFPGRFSGRQFSNSRSEMNVSTLELGDSALYLCASSFQQITTDTQYFGPGTRLTVL.

V gene TRBV5-1 combines with J gene TRBJ2-3; 11 nucleotides align to TRBD2. This CDR3 has 15 residues. V gave up 4 bases and J gave up 3 bases; unmatched junction bases: 4. Per the germline V gene, CDR1 is SGHRS and CDR2 is YFSETQ. CDR3 residues: CASSRTSGGTDTQYF. In DNA form, the CDR3 reads TGCGCCAGCAGCAGAACTAGCGGGGGTACAGATACGCAGTATTTT.

The rearrangement joins TRBV4-1 to TRBJ2-3; D may be TRBD2 (7 bases). V dropped 7 bases and J dropped 5 bases, with 19 bases sitting between them. The germline V gene encodes CDR1 MGHRA and CDR2 YSYEKL. CDR3 size: 15 residues. The DNA of the CDR3 is TGCGCCAGCAAGAGAAGGGCGGGGGCGGGAGATACGCAGTATTTT. This codes for CASKRRAGAGDTQYF.

The CDR3: CATGLRGYEQYF. DNA for the CDR3: TGTGCCACCGGGCTGCGGGGTTACGAGCAGTACTTC. This chain uses TRBV6-5 with TRBJ2-7, with TRBD2 as a possible D gene (6 bases). CDR3 length equals 12 residues. V was pared by 10 bases and J by 4 bases, with 14 bases between. Germline V lookup: CDR1 MNHEY, CDR2 SVGAGI.

The chain combines TRBV27 with TRBJ1-5; D is perhaps TRBD1 (5 bases). Germline V gene data show CDR1 as MNHEY and CDR2 as SMNVEV (reference sequence). This CDR3 contains 15 residues. The germline V and J ends were trimmed by 0 bases and 9 bases, with 15 bases remaining between them. CDR3: CASSLSTRADGPQHF. DNA of the CDR3: TGTGCCAGCAGTTTATCTACCAGGGCCGATGGGCCCCAGCATTTT.

The V and J genes are TRBV7-3 and TRBJ2-3; D not resolved. Looked up from germline, CDR1 is SGHTA and CDR2 is FQGTGA. This CDR3 region has 14 residues. V was trimmed by 0 bases and J by 1 base, leaving 5 bases between them. DNA of the CDR3: TGTGCCAGCAGCTTAACCTATGGCACAGATACGCAGTATTTT. Protein sequence: CASSLTYGTDTQYF.

The chain is built from TRBV6-4 and TRBJ2-3; 9 positions match TRBD2. J lost 1 base, V lost 2 bases, and 4 bases had no gene match. CDR3 size: 16 residues. CDR1 is MRHNA, CDR2 SNTAGT, per germline. The CDR3 is CASSDVSGGGTDTQYF. As DNA, the CDR3 is TGTGCCAGCAGTGACGTTAGCGGGGGAGGCACAGATACGCAGTATTTT.

The J gene is TRBJ2-1, the V gene TRBV5-1; TRBD1 matches at 7 bases. The CDR3 covers 13 residues. The V segment lost 4 bases and the J segment 9 bases; nucleotides outside the gene matches: 7. The germline V gene has CDR1 SGHRS and CDR2 YFSETQ. The CDR3 protein is CASSPLGGTEQFF. The CDR3 DNA is TGCGCCAGCAGCCCGTTAGGGGGCACTGAGCAGTTCTTC.

The genes are TRBV5-1 and TRBJ2-5; D may be TRBD2 (5 bases). CDR3 size: 14 residues. V lost 0 bases and J 5 bases, leaving 11 bases between the germline ends. Per germline, CDR1 SGHRS and CDR2 YFSETQ. DNA for the CDR3: TGCGCCAGCAGCTTGGTACCCGGGGAGGAGACCCAGTACTTC. Translating gives CASSLVPGEETQYF.